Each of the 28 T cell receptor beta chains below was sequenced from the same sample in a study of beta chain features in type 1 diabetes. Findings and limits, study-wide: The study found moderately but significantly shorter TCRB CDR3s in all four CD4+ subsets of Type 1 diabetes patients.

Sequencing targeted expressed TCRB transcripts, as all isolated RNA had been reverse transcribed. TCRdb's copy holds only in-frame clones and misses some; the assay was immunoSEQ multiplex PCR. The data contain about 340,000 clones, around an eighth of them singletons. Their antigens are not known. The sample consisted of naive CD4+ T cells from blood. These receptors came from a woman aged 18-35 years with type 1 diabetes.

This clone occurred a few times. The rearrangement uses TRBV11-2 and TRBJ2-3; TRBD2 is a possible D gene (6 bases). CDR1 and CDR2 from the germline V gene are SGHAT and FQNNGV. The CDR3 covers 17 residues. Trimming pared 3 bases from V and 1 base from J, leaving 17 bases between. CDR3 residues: CASSLSTSRGRTDTQYF. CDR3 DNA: TGTGCCAGCAGCTTGAGTACTAGCCGGGGTCGCACAGATACGCAGTATTTT. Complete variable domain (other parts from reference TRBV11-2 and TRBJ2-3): EAGVAQSPRYKIIEKRQSVAFWCNPISGHATLYWYQQILGQGPKLLIQFQNNGVVDDSQLPKDRFSAERLKGVDSTLKIQPAKLEDSAVYLCASSLSTSRGRTDTQYFGPGTRLTVL.

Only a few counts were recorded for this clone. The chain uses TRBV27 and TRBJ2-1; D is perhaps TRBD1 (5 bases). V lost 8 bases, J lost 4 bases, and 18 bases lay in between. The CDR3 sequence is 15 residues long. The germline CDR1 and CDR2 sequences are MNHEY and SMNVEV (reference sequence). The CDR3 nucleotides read TGTGCCAGCCATAGCTTTAAGGGGCGGTACAATGAGCAGTTCTTC. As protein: CASHSFKGRYNEQFF.

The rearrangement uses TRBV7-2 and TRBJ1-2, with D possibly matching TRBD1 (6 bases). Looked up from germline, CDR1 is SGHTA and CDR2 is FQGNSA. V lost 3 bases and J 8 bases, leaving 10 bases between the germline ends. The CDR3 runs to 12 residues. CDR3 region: CASSLQGLGYTF. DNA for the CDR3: TGTGCCAGCAGCTTGCAGGGGCTAGGCTACACCTTC.

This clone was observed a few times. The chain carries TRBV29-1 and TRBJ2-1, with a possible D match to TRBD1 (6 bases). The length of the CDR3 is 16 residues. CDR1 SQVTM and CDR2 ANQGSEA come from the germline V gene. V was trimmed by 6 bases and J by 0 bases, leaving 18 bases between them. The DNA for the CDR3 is TGCAGCGTGAAACTCCGACAGGCAAGCTCCTACAATGAGCAGTTCTTC. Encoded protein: CSVKLRQASSYNEQFF.

CDR3 residues: CASSLKRASGPMGTDTQYF. The CDR3 nucleotides read TGTGCCAGCAGTTTAAAAAGGGCTAGCGGGCCCATGGGCACAGATACGCAGTATTTT. This chain connects TRBV27 to TRBJ2-3; 8 bases are a match to TRBD2. V trimming: 2 bases; J trimming: 1 base; junction bases outside the gene matches: 14. Germline CDR1 reads MNHEY; CDR2 reads SMNVEV (reference sequence). The CDR3 consists of 19 residues.

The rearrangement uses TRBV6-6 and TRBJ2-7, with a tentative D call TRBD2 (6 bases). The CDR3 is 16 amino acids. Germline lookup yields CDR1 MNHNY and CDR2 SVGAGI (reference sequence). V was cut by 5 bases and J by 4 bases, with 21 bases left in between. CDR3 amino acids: CASSQSVGYSGYEQYF. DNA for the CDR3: TGTGCCAGCAGTCAATCCGTGGGGTATAGCGGATACGAGCAGTACTTC.

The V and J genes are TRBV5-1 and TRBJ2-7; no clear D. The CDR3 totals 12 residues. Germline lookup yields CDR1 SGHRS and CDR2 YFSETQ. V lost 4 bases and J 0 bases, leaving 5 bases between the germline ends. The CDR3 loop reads CASSLSSYEQYF. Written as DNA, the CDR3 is TGCGCCAGCAGCCTGAGCTCCTACGAGCAGTACTTC. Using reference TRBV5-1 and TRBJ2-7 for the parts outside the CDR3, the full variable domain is KAGVTQTPRYLIKTRGQQVTLSCSPISGHRSVSWYQQTPGQGLQFLFEYFSETQRNKGNFPGRFSGRQFSNSRSEMNVSTLELGDSALYLCASSLSSYEQYFGPGTRLTVT.

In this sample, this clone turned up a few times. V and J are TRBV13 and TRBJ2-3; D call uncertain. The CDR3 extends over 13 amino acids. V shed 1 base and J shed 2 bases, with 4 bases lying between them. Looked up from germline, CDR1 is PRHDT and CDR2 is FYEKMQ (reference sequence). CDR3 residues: CASSLDITDTQYF. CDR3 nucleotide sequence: TGTGCCAGCAGCTTAGACATCACAGATACGCAGTATTTT.

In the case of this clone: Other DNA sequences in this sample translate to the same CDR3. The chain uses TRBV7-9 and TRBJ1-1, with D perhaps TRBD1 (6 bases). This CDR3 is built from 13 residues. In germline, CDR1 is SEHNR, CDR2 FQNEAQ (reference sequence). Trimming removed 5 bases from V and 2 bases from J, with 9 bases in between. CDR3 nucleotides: TGTGCCAGCAGCCCACAGGGAAACACTGAAGCTTTCTTT. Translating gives CASSPQGNTEAFF.

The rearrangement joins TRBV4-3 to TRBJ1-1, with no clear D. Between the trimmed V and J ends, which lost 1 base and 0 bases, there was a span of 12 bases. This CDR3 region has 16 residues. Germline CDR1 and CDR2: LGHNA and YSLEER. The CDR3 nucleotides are TGCGCCAGCAGCCAAGGATCAGGAACGATGAACACTGAAGCTTTCTTT. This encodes CASSQGSGTMNTEAFF.

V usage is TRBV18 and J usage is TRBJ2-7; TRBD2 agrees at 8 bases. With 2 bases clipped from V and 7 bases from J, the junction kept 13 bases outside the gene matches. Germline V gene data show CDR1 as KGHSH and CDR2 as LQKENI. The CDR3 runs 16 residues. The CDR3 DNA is TGTGCCAGCTCACCAAGTGGACTAGCTTCGTTCGGGGAGCAGTACGTC. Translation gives CASSPSGLASFGEQYV.

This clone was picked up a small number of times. The CDR3 DNA reads as TGTGCCAGCAGCGGGGCTACAGGGCCGTTCACTGAAGCTTTCTTT. The encoded protein is CASSGATGPFTEAFF. The rearrangement links TRBV7-2 to TRBJ1-1; TRBD1 might be the D (6 bases). This CDR3 spans 15 amino acids. Germline-derived CDR1 and CDR2 are SGHTA and FQGNSA. V was cut by 5 bases and J by 4 bases, with 17 bases left in between.

This CDR3 reads CASRASGSTTGELFF. The CDR3 DNA follows: TGTGCCAGCAGGGCTAGCGGGAGCACCACAGGGGAGCTGTTTTTT. This chain uses TRBV2 with TRBJ2-2; 10 bases agree with TRBD2. This CDR3 contains 15 residues. Germline CDR1 reads SNHLY; CDR2 reads FYNNEI. J gave up 8 bases and V 6 bases, and 9 bases lay outside the gene matches.

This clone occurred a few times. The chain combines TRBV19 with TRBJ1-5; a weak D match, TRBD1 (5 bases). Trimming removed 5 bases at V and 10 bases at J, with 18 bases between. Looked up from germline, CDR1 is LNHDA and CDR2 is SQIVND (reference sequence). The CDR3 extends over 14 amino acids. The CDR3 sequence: CASSLTAVYYPQHF. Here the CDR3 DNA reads TGTGCCAGTAGTTTGACAGCCGTGTATTACCCCCAGCATTTT.

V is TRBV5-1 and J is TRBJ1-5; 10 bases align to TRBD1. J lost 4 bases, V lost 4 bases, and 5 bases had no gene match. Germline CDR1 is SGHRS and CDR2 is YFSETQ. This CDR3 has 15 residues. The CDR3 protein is CASSRGTGENQPQHF. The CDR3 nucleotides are TGCGCCAGCAGCAGAGGGACAGGGGAGAATCAGCCCCAGCATTTT.

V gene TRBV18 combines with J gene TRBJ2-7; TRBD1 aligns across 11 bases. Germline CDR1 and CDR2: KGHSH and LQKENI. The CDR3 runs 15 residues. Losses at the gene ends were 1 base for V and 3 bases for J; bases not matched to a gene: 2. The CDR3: CASSPLGTGGYEQYF. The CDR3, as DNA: TGTGCCAGCTCACCACTTGGGACAGGGGGCTACGAGCAGTACTTC.

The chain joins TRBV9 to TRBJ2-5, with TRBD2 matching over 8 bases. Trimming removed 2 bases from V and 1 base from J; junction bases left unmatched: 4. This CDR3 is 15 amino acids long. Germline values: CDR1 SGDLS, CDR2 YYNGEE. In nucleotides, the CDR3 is TGTGCCAGCAGCGTCGTAGCGGGGTCCCAAGAGACCCAGTACTTC. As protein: CASSVVAGSQETQYF.

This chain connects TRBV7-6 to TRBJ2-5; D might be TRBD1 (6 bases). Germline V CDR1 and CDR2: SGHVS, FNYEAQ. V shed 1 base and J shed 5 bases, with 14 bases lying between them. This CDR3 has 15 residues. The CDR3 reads CASSLGGTPQETQYF. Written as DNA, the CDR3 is TGTGCCAGCAGCTTAGGGGGGACACCCCAGGAGACCCAGTACTTC.

CDR3 nucleotides: TGTGCCAGTAGTTCGCAGGGTTACACCGGGGAGCTGTTTTTT. It translates to CASSSQGYTGELFF. V and J are TRBV19 and TRBJ2-2; D might be TRBD1 (5 bases). V was cut by 5 bases and J by 3 bases, with 10 bases left in between. Germline CDR1 LNHDA, CDR2 SQIVND (reference sequence). The CDR3 has 14 amino acids.

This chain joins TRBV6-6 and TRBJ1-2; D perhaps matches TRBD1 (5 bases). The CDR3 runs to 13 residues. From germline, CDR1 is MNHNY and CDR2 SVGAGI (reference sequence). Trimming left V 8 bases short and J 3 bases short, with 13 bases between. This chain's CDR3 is CASLAGDYYGYTF. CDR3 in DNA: TGTGCCAGCCTTGCCGGGGACTACTATGGCTACACCTTC.

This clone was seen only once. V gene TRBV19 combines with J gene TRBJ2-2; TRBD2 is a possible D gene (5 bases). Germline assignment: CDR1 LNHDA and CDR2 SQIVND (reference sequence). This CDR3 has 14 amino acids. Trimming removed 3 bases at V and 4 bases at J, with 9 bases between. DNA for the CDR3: TGTGCCAGTAGTATGGAGGATACCACCGGGGAGCTGTTTTTT. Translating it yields CASSMEDTTGELFF.

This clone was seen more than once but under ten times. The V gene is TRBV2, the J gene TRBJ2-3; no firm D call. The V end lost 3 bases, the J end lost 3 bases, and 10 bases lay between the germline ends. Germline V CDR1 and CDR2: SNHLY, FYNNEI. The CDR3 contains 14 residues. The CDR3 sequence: CASSDHEPTDTQYF. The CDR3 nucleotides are TGTGCCAGCAGTGATCATGAGCCTACAGATACGCAGTATTTT. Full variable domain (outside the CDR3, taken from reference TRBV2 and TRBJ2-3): EPEVTQTPSHQVTQMGQEVILRCVPISNHLYFYWYRQILGQKVEFLVSFYNNEISEKSEIFDDQFSVERPDGSNFTLKIRSTKLEDSAMYFCASSDHEPTDTQYFGPGTRLTVL.

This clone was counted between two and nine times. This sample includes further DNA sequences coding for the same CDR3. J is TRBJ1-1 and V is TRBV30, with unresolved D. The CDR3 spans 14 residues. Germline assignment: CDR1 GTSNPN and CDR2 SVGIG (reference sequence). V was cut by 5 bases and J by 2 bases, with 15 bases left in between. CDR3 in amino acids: CAWSLGHLNTEAFF. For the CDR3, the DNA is TGTGCCTGGTCCCTCGGTCATCTAAACACTGAAGCTTTCTTT. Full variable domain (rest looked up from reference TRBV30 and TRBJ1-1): SQTIHQWPATLVQPVGSPLSLECTVEGTSNPNLYWYRQAAGRGLQLLFYSVGIGQISSEVPQNLSASRPQDRQFILSSKKLLLSDSGFYLCAWSLGHLNTEAFFGQGTRLTVV.

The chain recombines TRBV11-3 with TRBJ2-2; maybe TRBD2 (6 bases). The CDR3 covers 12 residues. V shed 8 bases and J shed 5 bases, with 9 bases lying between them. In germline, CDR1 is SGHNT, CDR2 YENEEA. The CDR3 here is CASGRPTGELFF. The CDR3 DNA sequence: TGTGCCAGCGGGAGGCCGACCGGGGAGCTGTTTTTT.

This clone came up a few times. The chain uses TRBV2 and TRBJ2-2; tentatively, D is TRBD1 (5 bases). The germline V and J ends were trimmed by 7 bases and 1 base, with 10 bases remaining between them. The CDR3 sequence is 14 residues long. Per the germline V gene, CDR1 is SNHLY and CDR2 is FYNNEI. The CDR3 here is CASTPQGNTGELFF. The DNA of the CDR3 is TGTGCCAGCACCCCCCAGGGGAACACCGGGGAGCTGTTTTTT.

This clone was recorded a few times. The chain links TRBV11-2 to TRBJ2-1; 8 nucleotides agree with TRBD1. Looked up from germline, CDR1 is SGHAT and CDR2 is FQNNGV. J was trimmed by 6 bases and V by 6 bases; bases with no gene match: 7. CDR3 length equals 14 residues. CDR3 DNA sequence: TGTGCCAGCAGTTCTGGGACAGGTGGCAATGAGCAGTTCTTC. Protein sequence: CASSSGTGGNEQFF.

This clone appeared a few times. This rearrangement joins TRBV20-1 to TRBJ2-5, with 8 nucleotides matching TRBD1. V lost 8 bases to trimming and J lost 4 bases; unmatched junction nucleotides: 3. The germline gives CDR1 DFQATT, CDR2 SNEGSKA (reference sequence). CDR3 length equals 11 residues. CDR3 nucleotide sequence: TGCAGTCTGACAGGGGTAGAGACCCAGTACTTC. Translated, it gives CSLTGVETQYF.

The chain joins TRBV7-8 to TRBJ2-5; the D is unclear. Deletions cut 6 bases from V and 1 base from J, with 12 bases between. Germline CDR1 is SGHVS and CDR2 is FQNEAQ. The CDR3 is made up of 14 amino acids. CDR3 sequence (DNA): TGTGCCAGCAGGCAAGGAGCGCGCCAAGAGACCCAGTACTTC. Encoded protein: CASRQGARQETQYF.